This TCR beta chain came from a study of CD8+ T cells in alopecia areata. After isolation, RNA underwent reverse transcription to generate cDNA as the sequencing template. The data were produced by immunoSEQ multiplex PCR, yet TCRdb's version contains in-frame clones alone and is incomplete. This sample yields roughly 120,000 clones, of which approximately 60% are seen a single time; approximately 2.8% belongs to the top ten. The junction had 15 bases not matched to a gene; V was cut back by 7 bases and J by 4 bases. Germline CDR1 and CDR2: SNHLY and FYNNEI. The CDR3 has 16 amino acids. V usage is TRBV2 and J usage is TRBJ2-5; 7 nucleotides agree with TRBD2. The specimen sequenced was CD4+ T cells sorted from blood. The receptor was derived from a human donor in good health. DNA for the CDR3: TGTGCCAGCACCCTCAGCGGGGCCAGGCCCTCAGAGACCCAGTACTTC. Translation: CASTLSGARPSETQYF. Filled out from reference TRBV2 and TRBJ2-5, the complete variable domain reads EPEVTQTPSHQVTQMGQEVILRCVPISNHLYFYWYRQILGQKVEFLVSFYNNEISEKSEIFDDQFSVERPDGSNFTLKIRSTKLEDSAMYFCASTLSGARPSETQYFGPGTRLLVL.